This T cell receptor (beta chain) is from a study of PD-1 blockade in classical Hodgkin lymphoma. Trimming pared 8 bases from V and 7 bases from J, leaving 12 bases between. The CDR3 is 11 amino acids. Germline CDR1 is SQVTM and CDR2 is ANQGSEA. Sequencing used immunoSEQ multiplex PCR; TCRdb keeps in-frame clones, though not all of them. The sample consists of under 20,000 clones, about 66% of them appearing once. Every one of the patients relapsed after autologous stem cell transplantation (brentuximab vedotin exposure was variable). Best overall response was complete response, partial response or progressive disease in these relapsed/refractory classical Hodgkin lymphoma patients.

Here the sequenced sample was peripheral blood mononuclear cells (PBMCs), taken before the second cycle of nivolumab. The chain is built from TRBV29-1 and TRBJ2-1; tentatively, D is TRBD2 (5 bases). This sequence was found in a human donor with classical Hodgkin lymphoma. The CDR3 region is CSPRAGNEQFF. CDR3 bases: TGCAGCCCCCGGGCGGGTAATGAGCAGTTCTTC.